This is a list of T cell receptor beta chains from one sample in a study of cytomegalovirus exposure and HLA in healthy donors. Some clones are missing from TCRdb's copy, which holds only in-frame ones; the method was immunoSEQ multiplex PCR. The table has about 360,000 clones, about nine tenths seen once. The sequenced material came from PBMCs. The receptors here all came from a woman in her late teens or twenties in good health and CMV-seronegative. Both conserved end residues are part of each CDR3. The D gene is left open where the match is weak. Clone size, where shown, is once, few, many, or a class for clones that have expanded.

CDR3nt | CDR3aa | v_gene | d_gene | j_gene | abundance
TGCAGCGTTATAAGTGTTTATAGTTCCGGGGAGCTGTTTTTT | CSVISVYSSGELFF | TRBV29-1 | - | TRBJ2-2 | -
TGTGCCAGCAGCCAAGATACAACGGAGCTCTATAGCAATCAGCCCCAGCATTTT | CASSQDTTELYSNQPQHF | TRBV4-2 | - | TRBJ1-5 | -
TGTGCCAGCAGCGTAAGCTCCGGGGACAGGTTGGGCTATGGCTACACCTTC | CASSVSSGDRLGYGYTF | TRBV9 | TRBD1 | TRBJ1-2 | -
TGTGCCACCAGCAAGCCGGGACAGAATAACACTGAAGCTTTCTTT | CATSKPGQNNTEAFF | TRBV15 | TRBD1 | TRBJ1-1 | -
TGTGCCAGCAGTTTGGTGGATTGGGGGGGCGAAACAGATACGCAGTATTTT | CASSLVDWGGETDTQYF | TRBV27 | - | TRBJ2-3 | -
TGTGCCAGCTCACCATGGTTCGACAGGGTCAGGATAACTGAAGCTTTCTTT | CASSPWFDRVRITEAFF | TRBV18 | TRBD1 | TRBJ1-1 | -
TGTGCCAGCAGTATTAGCGGGAGAAATGATGAGCAGTTCTTC | CASSISGRNDEQFF | TRBV28 | TRBD2 | TRBJ2-1 | -
TGTGCCAGCAGCTTGGGGACTAGCAGGGGAGAGGGGTCCTACGAGCAGTACTTC | CASSLGTSRGEGSYEQYF | TRBV5-4 | TRBD2 | TRBJ2-7 | once
TGTGCCAGTAGTATAGACAGGTCCTACGAGCAGTACTTC | CASSIDRSYEQYF | TRBV19 | - | TRBJ2-7 | -
TGCGCCAGCAGCCCGGGACAGGGCTCCTACGAGCAGTACTTC | CASSPGQGSYEQYF | TRBV5-1 | TRBD1 | TRBJ2-7 | -
TGTGCCAGTAGTTCCACGGCAGCTGGGGGGGAGACCCAGTACTTC | CASSSTAAGGETQYF | TRBV19 | - | TRBJ2-5 | -
TGTGCCTGGGGGCCCCCGGCGACAGCTAATGAAAAACTGTTTTTT | CAWGPPATANEKLFF | TRBV30 | - | TRBJ1-4 | -
TGCGCCAGCAGTGAGGACAGGGACGGTGAAAAACTGTTTTTT | CASSEDRDGEKLFF | TRBV5-1 | TRBD1 | TRBJ1-4 | -
TGTGCCAGCAGTTACATCGCGAGTGGAGGCGAGCAGTACTTC | CASSYIASGGEQYF | TRBV6-6 | - | TRBJ2-7 | -
TGTGCCAGCAGTGAAGCGGCGGCCCGGTCGCCCCAGCATTTT | CASSEAAARSPQHF | TRBV6-1 | - | TRBJ1-5 | -
TGTGCCAGCAGTGAAAGTATAGCGGGGCGAACCTACGAGCAGTACTTC | CASSESIAGRTYEQYF | TRBV6-1 | TRBD2 | TRBJ2-7 | once
TGCGCTTGCCAGCGGGAGGGCGAGCAGTACTTC | CACQREGEQYF | TRBV29-1 | TRBD2 | TRBJ2-7 | -
TGTGCCTGGAGTGTAGGGAGGCAGAGATCTGAAAAACTGTTTTTT | CAWSVGRQRSEKLFF | TRBV30 | - | TRBJ1-4 | -
TGTGCCAGCAGCCCAAATTCAGGGGGCGAGCAGTACTTC | CASSPNSGGEQYF | TRBV7-9 | TRBD1 | TRBJ2-7 | few
TGTGCCAGCAGTTTAACGACAGGGGTGATCACTGAAGCTTTCTTT | CASSLTTGVITEAFF | TRBV27 | TRBD1 | TRBJ1-1 | -
TGTGCCAGCACTCCCGGGACAGGCAACTACGAGCAGTACTTC | CASTPGTGNYEQYF | TRBV14 | TRBD1 | TRBJ2-7 | -
TGTGCCAGCAGCCAAGGGTGGACAGGGGTTATAGGTTCTGAAGCTTTCTTT | CASSQGWTGVIGSEAFF | TRBV14 | TRBD1 | TRBJ1-1 | -
TGTGCCAGTAGGATCCTACAGGGCGGTGGGCAGCCCCAGCATTTT | CASRILQGGGQPQHF | TRBV19 | - | TRBJ1-5 | -
TGTGCCAGCACCCCTTTGGGCACGTATCAGGACGAGCAGTACTTC | CASTPLGTYQDEQYF | TRBV28 | - | TRBJ2-7 | -
TGTGCCAGCAGTTACTCGAGAGGGGGACCGAACACTGAAGCTTTCTTT | CASSYSRGGPNTEAFF | TRBV6-5 | - | TRBJ1-1 | -